Each of the 29 T cell receptor beta chains below was sequenced from the same sample in a study of T cells expressing NK-cell markers. After re-calling the 5' RACE reads, TCRdb lists one entry per CDR3 protein, DNA absent. In total, the table holds over 150,000 distinct CDR3 sequences. What was sequenced was blood T cells: a sorted CD56 or NKG2C T cell subset, CD4+ or CD8+ T cells, or bulk PBMC T cells (not recorded which). The receptors originated from a man aged 18 to 69 in good health.

This chain links TRBV7-3 with TRBJ2-3. Germline CDR1 is SGHTA and CDR2 is FQGTGA. The CDR3 loop spans 13 amino acids. The CDR3 spells CASSPTLGDTQYF. Filled out from reference TRBV7-3 and TRBJ2-3, the complete variable domain reads GAGVSQTPSNKVTEKGKYVELRCDPISGHTALYWYRQSLGQGPEFLIYFQGTGAADDSGLPNDRFFAVRPEGSVSTLKIQRTERGDSAVYLCASSPTLGDTQYFGPGTRLTVL.

The rearrangement links TRBV9 to TRBJ2-1. Germline CDR1 is SGDLS and CDR2 is YYNGEE. CDR3 size: 13 residues. The CDR3: CASRASGTTEQFF. The full variable domain, rest sourced from reference TRBV9 and TRBJ2-1, is DSGVTQTPKHLITATGQRVTLRCSPRSGDLSVYWYQQSLDQGLQFLIQYYNGEERAKGNILERFSAQQFPDLHSELNLSSLELGDSALYFCASRASGTTEQFFGPGTRLTVL.

The chain combines TRBV28 with TRBJ2-7; checking the TCRdb D call of TRBD1 is not possible without DNA. From germline, CDR1 is MDHEN and CDR2 SYDVKM. The CDR3 is made up of 14 amino acids. The CDR3 reads CASSRTGTAYEQYF.

This chain uses TRBV6-5 with TRBJ2-7; with no DNA, the TCRdb D assignment of TRBD2 cannot be verified. The length of the CDR3 is 17 residues. The germline V gene encodes CDR1 MNHEY and CDR2 SVGAGI. CDR3 protein: CASSYAGLAGAGDEQYF.

The chain recombines TRBV20-1 with TRBJ2-5; the TCRdb call, TRBD2, lacks DNA for checking. CDR1 and CDR2 from the germline V gene are DFQATT and SNEGSKA (reference sequence). This CDR3 is built from 14 residues. The CDR3 here is CSANMARVQETQYF.

This chain joins TRBV14 and TRBJ2-3; TCRdb's D call of TRBD1 is untestable without DNA. This CDR3 has 15 residues. Germline V gives CDR1 SGHDN, CDR2 FVKESK. CDR3 sequence reads: CASSAGDSSTDTQYF.

The CDR3 sequence is CASRYRTGGPGELFF. The genes are TRBV12-3 or TRBV12-4 and TRBJ2-2; the TCRdb D gene call, TRBD1, has no DNA to confirm it. The CDR3 is 15 residues long.

J is TRBJ2-7 and V is TRBV2; TCRdb proposes TRBD1, but this gene call is untestable without DNA. The germline V gene encodes CDR1 SNHLY and CDR2 FYNNEI. The length of the CDR3 is 13 residues. This CDR3 reads CASIAGGSWEQYF.

The chain's CDR3 is CASSAAAGVMDTQYF. The chain is built from TRBV7-9 and TRBJ2-3; with no DNA, the TCRdb D assignment of TRBD2 cannot be verified. The CDR3 loop spans 15 amino acids. Germline CDR1 is SEHNR and CDR2 is FQNEAQ (reference sequence). Complete variable domain (other parts from reference TRBV7-9 and TRBJ2-3): DTGVSQNPRHKITKRGQNVTFRCDPISEHNRLYWYRQTLGQGPEFLTYFQNEAQLEKSRLLSDRFSAERPKGSFSTLEIQRTEQGDSAMYLCASSAAAGVMDTQYFGPGTRLTVL.

This CDR3 reads CSAKGDSLQETQYF. The chain joins TRBV20-1 to TRBJ2-5; TCRdb indicates TRBD2, and absent DNA this call remains unverified. Germline-derived CDR1 and CDR2 are DFQATT and SNEGSKA (reference sequence). CDR3 size: 14 residues.

The CDR3 here is CASSLGATETQYF. This sequence joins TRBV7-8 and TRBJ2-5. This CDR3 spans 13 amino acids. CDR1 is SGHVS and CDR2 is FQNEAQ in the germline V gene.

J is TRBJ2-3 and V is TRBV27; checking the TCRdb D call of TRBD1 is not possible without DNA. The length of the CDR3 is 15 residues. Germline CDR1 is MNHEY and CDR2 is SMNVEV (reference sequence). The chain's CDR3 is CASSPSVRGTDTQYF.

V is TRBV12-3 or TRBV12-4 and J is TRBJ1-5. CDR3 length equals 13 residues. This CDR3 is CASRRTAGQPQHF.

V is TRBV10-3 and J is TRBJ1-2. This CDR3 is 14 amino acids long. Germline-derived CDR1 and CDR2 are ENHRY and SYGVKD. The CDR3 sequence: CAISEDGAPYGYTF.

This chain uses TRBV4-2 with TRBJ2-1; checking the TCRdb D call of TRBD1 is not possible without DNA. The CDR3 has 14 amino acids. Per germline, CDR1 LGHNA and CDR2 YNFKEQ. CDR3: CASSRPGTANEQFF.

The V call is TRBV19, the J call TRBJ1-2; TCRdb designates TRBD1, a call that cannot be tested without DNA. The V gene's germline CDR1 is LNHDA and CDR2 SQIVND (reference sequence). The CDR3 is made up of 15 amino acids. The CDR3 reads CASSPGQEGLGGYTF.

V is TRBV5-4 and J is TRBJ2-1; no DNA is available, so the TRBD2 call from TCRdb remains unchecked. Germline V gene data show CDR1 as SGHNT and CDR2 as YYREEE (reference sequence). The CDR3 runs to 17 residues. The CDR3 loop reads CASSLDGLAIPGDEQFF.

This sequence joins TRBV6-6 and TRBJ2-1; TCRdb's D call, TRBD2, is unchecked because there is no DNA. The CDR3 runs to 17 residues. From germline, CDR1 is MNHNY and CDR2 SVGAGI (reference sequence). This CDR3 reads CASSYSTSGYIDNEQFF.

This sequence joins TRBV3-1 and TRBJ2-5; with no DNA, the TCRdb D assignment of TRBD1 cannot be verified. The CDR3 length is 14 residues. Germline V gene sequence: CDR1 LGHDT, CDR2 YNNKEL (reference sequence). The CDR3 protein is CASILGGEGETQYF.

The chain uses TRBV13 and TRBJ2-7. This CDR3 contains 13 residues. Per the germline V gene, CDR1 is PRHDT and CDR2 is FYEKMQ (reference sequence). The CDR3 reads CASSSRGLIEQYF.

V is TRBV6-2 or TRBV6-3 and J is TRBJ2-7. Per germline, CDR1 MNHEY and CDR2 SVGEGT. There are 14 residues in the CDR3. This CDR3 reads CASSLSLFSYEQYF.

This chain uses TRBV2 with TRBJ2-5; lacking DNA, the TRBD2 call made by TCRdb goes unchecked. The germline CDR1 and CDR2 sequences are SNHLY and FYNNEI. This CDR3 has 14 residues. The CDR3 loop is CATSGRGGLETQYF.

The chain recombines TRBV7-8 with TRBJ1-4. CDR1 is SGHVS and CDR2 is FQNEAQ in the germline V gene. CDR3 length: 15 amino acids. CDR3 loop: CASSLDGSQNEKLFF.

This chain uses TRBV29-1 with TRBJ2-3; TCRdb lists TRBD1, though no DNA is available to test this call. This CDR3 contains 15 residues. Germline V gene sequence: CDR1 SQVTM, CDR2 ANQGSEA. The CDR3: CSAQGDLLSTDTQYF.

The CDR3 sequence: CASTLDPDRNNQPQHF. The chain links TRBV19 to TRBJ1-5; TCRdb indicates TRBD1, and absent DNA this call remains unverified. This CDR3 spans 16 amino acids. Per germline, CDR1 LNHDA and CDR2 SQIVND (reference sequence).

This chain links TRBV27 with TRBJ2-1; TCRdb returns TRBD1, unconfirmable since there is no DNA. The CDR3 has 16 residues. Germline loops: CDR1 MNHEY, CDR2 SMNVEV (reference sequence). The chain's CDR3 is CASSRDGGAAYNEQFF.

This chain connects TRBV2 to TRBJ2-2; as DNA is missing, the TRBD2 call by TCRdb cannot be tested. The length of the CDR3 is 18 residues. Germline V lookup: CDR1 SNHLY, CDR2 FYNNEI. The CDR3 sequence is CASSEATPGLGSAGELFF.

V and J are TRBV11-1 and TRBJ1-1; TCRdb proposes TRBD1, but this gene call is untestable without DNA. This CDR3 spans 15 amino acids. Germline V gene data show CDR1 as SGHAT and CDR2 as FQDESV (reference sequence). CDR3 sequence: CASSFQTGMNTEAFF.

V gene TRBV9 combines with J gene TRBJ2-7; TCRdb outputs TRBD1, but without DNA this stays unchecked. CDR3 length equals 15 residues. The V gene's germline CDR1 is SGDLS and CDR2 YYNGEE. The CDR3 loop is CASSPEGGRAYEQYF.